These 30 T cell receptor beta chains share one sample of origin, sequenced in a study of read filtering for tumor transcriptome and immune sequencing. Molecular barcoded adaptors covering alpha/delta and beta/gamma chains were used on around 370 ng RNA. TCRdb fed the reads into MiXCR, producing one record per CDR3 protein. Of approximately 23,000 distinct CDR3 sequences listed, around 20% are singletons. The sequenced material came from a population of CD138-negative cells sorted from bone marrow. The receptors were gathered from a donor aged 40 or over with multiple myeloma.

This clonotype was seen ten or more times. The V gene is TRBV6-5, the J gene TRBJ2-1, with D possibly being TRBD2 (5 bases). The CDR3 runs 17 residues. The germline V and J ends were trimmed by 2 bases and 0 bases, with 14 bases remaining between them. Germline loops: CDR1 MNHEY, CDR2 SVGAGI. The CDR3 bases are TGTGCCAGCAGTTACCCAAAGGACTCGAGCTCCTACAATGAGCAGTTCTTC. It translates to CASSYPKDSSSYNEQFF.

At least ten counts were recorded for this clonotype. A much larger clone differs by one base, so this may be a read error. The rearrangement uses TRBV20-1 and TRBJ2-2, with 10 nucleotides matching TRBD2. Germline V gene lookup returns CDR1 DFQATT and CDR2 SNEGSKA (reference sequence). This CDR3 is 17 amino acids long. The J segment lost 1 base and the V segment lost 0 bases, leaving 5 bases of the junction unmatched. The CDR3 coding sequence is TGCAGTGCTAGAGATCGGCTAGCGGGGGTGAACACCGGGGAGCTGTTTTTT. Translated: CSARDRLAGVNTGELFF.

This clonotype counts as medium-sized. The chain recombines TRBV7-3 with TRBJ2-1, with D unresolved. V lost 5 bases and J 5 bases, leaving 4 bases between the germline ends. CDR1 and CDR2 (germline): SGHTA, FQGTGA. The CDR3 sequence is 11 residues long. The CDR3 is CASSLNNEQFF. The CDR3 nucleotides read TGTGCCAGCAGCCTAAACAATGAGCAGTTCTTC.

This clonotype was picked up a small number of times. This rearrangement joins TRBV7-9 to TRBJ1-5, with D hard to call. V was pared by 5 bases and J by 12 bases, with 14 bases between. This CDR3 is 12 amino acids long. In germline, CDR1 is SEHNR, CDR2 FQNEAQ (reference sequence). CDR3 DNA: TGTGCCAGCAGCCGGAACAAGGAGGGCCAGCATTTT. As protein: CASSRNKEGQHF. The full variable domain, rest sourced from reference TRBV7-9 and TRBJ1-5, is DTGVSQNPRHKITKRGQNVTFRCDPISEHNRLYWYRQTLGQGPEFLTYFQNEAQLEKSRLLSDRFSAERPKGSFSTLEIQRTEQGDSAMYLCASSRNKEGQHFGDGTRLSIL.

This clonotype was seen ten or more times. The chain couples TRBV12-3 or TRBV12-4 to TRBJ2-1; 10 positions agree with TRBD2. The CDR3 runs 12 residues. With V trimmed by 6 bases and J by 9 bases, 2 bases remained unmatched. This chain's CDR3 is CASRPSGGEQFF. As DNA, the CDR3 is TGTGCCAGCAGGCCTAGCGGGGGTGAGCAGTTCTTC.

Details on this clonotype: A far larger clone is a single base away, which makes a read error likely. The chain is built from TRBV11-2 and TRBJ2-1, with 7 nucleotides matching TRBD2. V was clipped by 1 base and J by 10 bases; unmatched bases: 4. Germline lookup yields CDR1 SGHAT and CDR2 FQNNGV. The CDR3 is made up of 13 amino acids. The CDR3 region is CASSLASGYEQFF. CDR3 bases: TGTGCCAGCAGCTTAGCTAGCGGCTACGAGCAGTTCTTC.

This clonotype was observed a few times. Relative to the germline gene, one junction end is altered; a read error may explain this. The V and J genes are TRBV10-3 and TRBJ2-5; 8 bases are a match to TRBD1. The CDR3 spans 13 residues. The germline CDR1 and CDR2 sequences are ENHRY and SYGVKD. The CDR3 DNA is TGTGCCATCAGTGGGACAGGGTGGAAGACCCAGTGCTTC. It yields the protein CAISGTGWKTQCF.

This clonotype was seen many times. The V call is TRBV11-3, the J call TRBJ2-7, with 12 bases lining up with TRBD1. Trimming at V came to 1 base and at J to 7 bases, leaving 8 bases not matched to a gene. Germline loops: CDR1 SGHNT, CDR2 YENEEA. This CDR3 comprises 16 residues. This CDR3 is CASSLVSGTGGREQYF. CDR3 nucleotides: TGTGCCAGCAGCTTAGTCTCTGGGACAGGGGGCCGGGAGCAGTACTTC.

This clonotype is deemed medium-sized. The V call is TRBV11-1, the J call TRBJ2-1, with TRBD2 matching 10 bases. V trimming: 5 bases; J trimming: 8 bases; junction bases outside the gene matches: 6. This CDR3 has 14 amino acids. Germline values: CDR1 SGHAT, CDR2 FQDESV (reference sequence). As DNA, the CDR3 is TGTGCCAGCAGCCCTAGCGGGAGTAGAGATGAGCAGTTCTTC. It yields the protein CASSPSGSRDEQFF.

This clonotype occurred many times. V is TRBV28 and J is TRBJ2-5, with D unresolved. Trimming shortened V by 1 base and J by 2 bases, and 8 bases separated the two germline ends. The length of the CDR3 is 14 residues. In germline, CDR1 is MDHEN, CDR2 SYDVKM. CDR3 sequence: CASSLSRIQETQYF. The CDR3 DNA sequence: TGTGCCAGCAGTTTATCCCGGATACAAGAGACCCAGTACTTC.

This clonotype was recorded many times. The V call is TRBV9, the J call TRBJ2-5, with 7 bases that match TRBD2. Unmatched junction bases numbered 14, after V lost 4 bases and J lost 5 bases. Germline CDR1 is SGDLS and CDR2 is YYNGEE. The CDR3 loop spans 16 amino acids. CDR3 DNA: TGTGCCAGCAGCTCGGTGGCGGGAGACCCGGGTGAGACCCAGTACTTC. This sequence encodes CASSSVAGDPGETQYF.

On this clonotype itself: This is likely an artifact of a read error, given a far larger clone one base away. This chain joins TRBV7-9 and TRBJ2-1, with D perhaps assigned TRBD1 or TRBD2 (5 bases each). The CDR3 extends over 14 amino acids. Trimming took off 3 bases at V and 10 bases at J, with 16 bases between the two ends. Germline CDR1 reads SEHNR; CDR2 reads FQNEAQ (reference sequence). CDR3 DNA: TGTGCCAGCAGCTTGGGACCCCCTTCCTACGAGCAGTTCTTC. Translated: CASSLGPPSYEQFF.

This clonotype was counted at least ten times. Since the CDR3 does not end with the conserved phenylalanine or tryptophan, this likely comes from a read error. The J gene is TRBJ2-7, the V gene TRBV12-3 or TRBV12-4, with D maybe TRBD1 (6 bases). CDR3 size: 14 residues. V lost 3 bases to trimming and J lost 7 bases, with 16 bases between them. The DNA of the CDR3 is TGTGCCAGCAGTTTGACTGCACAAAGGGGGGAGCAGTACTCC. It codes for CASSLTAQRGEQYS.

This clonotype was observed at least ten times. The chain recombines TRBV28 with TRBJ2-7; D may be TRBD1 (5 bases). There are 14 residues in the CDR3. The V gene's germline CDR1 is MDHEN and CDR2 SYDVKM. V lost 1 base to trimming and J lost 4 bases, with 11 bases between them. The CDR3 DNA is TGTGCCAGCAGTTTATCCAGGGCTGGATACGAGCAGTACTTC. Protein: CASSLSRAGYEQYF.

On this clonotype itself: With a much larger clone just one base away, this may be a read error. The gene calls are TRBV14 and TRBJ2-1; D possibly uses TRBD1 or TRBD2 (5 bases each). This CDR3 region has 13 residues. Germline values: CDR1 SGHDN, CDR2 FVKESK. The CDR3 reads CASSQDRGNKQFF. In DNA form, the CDR3 reads TGTGCCAGCAGCCAAGACCGGGGCAATAAGCAGTTCTTC.

This clonotype was recorded at least ten times. The gene calls are TRBV5-1 and TRBJ2-3, with no clear D. Germline V lookup: CDR1 SGHRS, CDR2 YFSETQ. The CDR3 consists of 13 residues. Between the trimmed V and J ends, which lost 1 base and 4 bases, there was a span of 7 bases. This chain's CDR3 is CASSLNDADTQYF. The CDR3 bases are TGCGCCAGCAGCTTGAACGACGCAGATACGCAGTATTTT. The full variable domain, completed using reference TRBV5-1 and TRBJ2-3, is KAGVTQTPRYLIKTRGQQVTLSCSPISGHRSVSWYQQTPGQGLQFLFEYFSETQRNKGNFPGRFSGRQFSNSRSEMNVSTLELGDSALYLCASSLNDADTQYFGPGTRLTVL.

J is TRBJ2-1 and V is TRBV28, with 10 nucleotides matching TRBD2. Germline V gene data show CDR1 as MDHEN and CDR2 as SYDVKM. After removal of 4 bases from V and 4 bases from J, the junction contained 7 bases not matched to a gene. This CDR3 comprises 16 residues. The CDR3 DNA reads TGTGCCAGCAGTTACCTAGCGGGAGTTATATACAATGAGCAGTTCTTC. Protein product: CASSYLAGVIYNEQFF.

Regarding this clonotype: This could be a read error, since a much larger clone is one nucleotide away. The chain joins TRBV30 to TRBJ1-1; D gene uncertain. The CDR3 loop spans 11 amino acids. In germline, CDR1 is GTSNPN, CDR2 SVGIG (reference sequence). Trimming cost V 1 base and J 8 bases, with 8 bases left between them. DNA of the CDR3: TGTGCCTGGAGTGACGGAAGAGAAGCTTTCTTT. Its protein is CAWSDGREAFF.

This clonotype was seen at least ten times. The rearrangement joins TRBV9 to TRBJ2-1; D uncertain. Germline CDR1 is SGDLS and CDR2 is YYNGEE. V was shortened by 1 base and J by 7 bases, with 18 bases between the two germline ends. This CDR3 is 16 amino acids long. In nucleotides, the CDR3 is TGTGCCAGCAGCGTAACCCCTATACCGCCACGAAATGAGCAGTTCTTC. Residues: CASSVTPIPPRNEQFF.

This clonotype was detected many times. V and J are TRBV29-1 and TRBJ2-5; TRBD2 agrees at 8 bases. Germline-derived CDR1 and CDR2 are SQVTM and ANQGSEA. This CDR3 region has 15 residues. V shed 3 bases, J shed 1 base, and the junction held 7 bases outside the gene matches. The CDR3 loop reads CSVDPSGWTQETQYF. In nucleotides, the CDR3 is TGCAGCGTTGACCCTAGCGGGTGGACCCAAGAGACCCAGTACTTC.

A note on this clonotype: Compared with germline, one end of the junction differs, possibly owing to a read error. The V gene is TRBV28, the J gene TRBJ2-5, with D possibly TRBD2 on 5 matching bases. There are 14 residues in the CDR3. CDR1 and CDR2 from the germline V gene are MDHEN and SYDVKM. The CDR3 sequence: CASSLPSWEVTQYF. CDR3 nucleotide sequence: TGCGCCAGCAGTTTACCTAGCTGGGAAGTGACCCAGTACTTC.

This clonotype showed up many times. V gene TRBV28 combines with J gene TRBJ1-1; D is unresolved. The V and J ends lost 6 bases and 1 base respectively, with 6 bases between them. Germline CDR1 is MDHEN and CDR2 is SYDVKM. The CDR3 runs 12 residues. DNA for the CDR3: TGTGCCAGCAGGACTGGGAACACTGAAGCTTTCTTT. It translates to CASRTGNTEAFF.

The CDR3 loop is CASSEARAVNSPLHF. CDR3 sequence (DNA): TGTGCCAGCAGTGAAGCGCGGGCAGTTAATTCACCCCTCCACTTT. The chain uses TRBV2 and TRBJ1-6; no clear D gene. Germline V gene sequence: CDR1 SNHLY, CDR2 FYNNEI. This CDR3 region has 15 residues. The germline V and J ends were trimmed by 0 bases and 6 bases, with 9 bases remaining between them. The full variable domain, with the rest looked up from reference TRBV2 and TRBJ1-6, is EPEVTQTPSHQVTQMGQEVILRCVPISNHLYFYWYRQILGQKVEFLVSFYNNEISEKSEIFDDQFSVERPDGSNFTLKIRSTKLEDSAMYFCASSEARAVNSPLHFGNGTRLTVT.

Comments on this clonotype: A read error may account for a junction end that differs from germline. The V call is TRBV7-8, the J call TRBJ2-5; 10 positions agree with TRBD2. The CDR3 sequence is 16 residues long. CDR1 and CDR2 from the germline V gene are SGHVS and FQNEAQ. CDR3 amino acids: CASSLRPSGSWGTQYF. In DNA form, the CDR3 reads TGTGCCAGTAGCTTAAGGCCTAGCGGGAGTTGGGGGACCCAGTACTTC.

In the case of this clonotype: A clone one base away is much larger, so this may be a read error. The chain is built from TRBV5-1 and TRBJ2-7; the D gene could be TRBD1 or TRBD2 (5 bases each). The end of the DNA aligns better with TRBJ2-1, so the J call may be wrong. The CDR3 runs 14 residues. Germline CDR1 is SGHRS and CDR2 is YFSETQ. For the CDR3, the DNA is TGCGCCAGCAGGTTCGATTGGGGGTCCTACGAGCAGTTCTTC. Its protein product is CASRFDWGSYEQFF.

This clonotype has ten or more counts. This chain connects TRBV28 to TRBJ1-2; TRBD1 aligns across 8 bases. This CDR3 is built from 15 residues. CDR1 is MDHEN and CDR2 is SYDVKM in the germline V gene. V shed 5 bases and J 6 bases; nucleotides not matched to a gene: 11. The CDR3 region is CASSNSRTGGNGYTF. The CDR3 DNA sequence: TGTGCCAGCAGTAACTCCCGAACAGGGGGTAATGGCTACACCTTC.

This clonotype was counted ten times or more. The rearrangement links TRBV6-2 or TRBV6-3 to TRBJ2-5; D is possibly TRBD2 (5 bases). The CDR3 has 14 amino acids. CDR1 is MNHEY, CDR2 SVGEGT, per germline. V lost 2 bases to trimming and J lost 3 bases, with 10 bases between them. The CDR3 region has the DNA TGTGCCAGCAGTTACCCCCGGCGGGAAGAGACCCAGTACTTC. Its translation: CASSYPRREETQYF.

This clonotype was counted many times. The CDR3 loop is CSATWTGGTQYF. In DNA form, the CDR3 reads TGCAGTGCTACGTGGACGGGAGGGACCCAGTACTTC. This chain links TRBV20-1 with TRBJ2-5, with 7 positions matching TRBD2. The germline V gene has CDR1 DFQATT and CDR2 SNEGSKA (reference sequence). CDR3 length: 12 amino acids. The V and J ends lost 4 bases and 7 bases, in that order; junction bases with no gene match: 6.

The table lists this clonotype with many counts. The rearrangement joins TRBV5-1 to TRBJ2-7; D perhaps matches TRBD2 (6 bases). The CDR3 consists of 14 residues. Trimming shortened V by 0 bases and J by 0 bases, and 7 bases separated the two germline ends. Germline values: CDR1 SGHRS, CDR2 YFSETQ. CDR3 loop: CASSLGTNSYEQYF. CDR3 coding DNA: TGCGCCAGCAGCTTGGGGACTAACTCCTACGAGCAGTACTTC.

This clonotype was counted only a few times. The chain links TRBV4-1 to TRBJ2-1, with a possible D match to TRBD2 (6 bases). CDR1 and CDR2 from the germline V gene are MGHRA and YSYEKL. The CDR3 contains 19 residues. Trimming stripped 0 bases from V and 4 bases from J, with 22 bases between. The DNA for the CDR3 is TGCGCCAGCAGCCAAGAGCGTCCCCAGTTGGTAGCGGCGTACAATGAGCAGTTCTTC. Translating it yields CASSQERPQLVAAYNEQFF.